This TCR beta chain was documented in a study of post-analysis software for immune sequencing data. Study context: Multiple sclerosis in the patients followed relapsing-remitting, secondary progressive and progressive-relapsing courses.

With respect to this clonotype: Its antigen remains unknown.

Every TCR beta cDNA library bore unique molecular identifiers. Input populations of roughly 0.85 to 11 million T cells gave rise to around 480,000 cDNA molecules. TCRdb fed the PCR reads into MiXCR, producing one record per CDR3 protein. The table shows approximately 570,000 distinct CDR3 sequences, with 44% occurring only once. Study results and limitations: Samples from one preparation batch, clustered by F measure, grouped strongly together. Compared with controls, patients had more of five TRBV segments, including TRBV5-6, TRBV5-1 and TRBV20-1.

This CDR3 has 15 amino acids. Unmatched junction bases numbered 5, after V lost 3 bases and J lost 1 base. Germline V gene lookup returns CDR1 SGHTA and CDR2 FQGNSA. This TCR was recovered from a girl aged 10 to 17 with multiple sclerosis. The rearrangement links TRBV7-2 to TRBJ2-7; TRBD1 agrees at 8 bases. Sequenced input: blood. The CDR3, as DNA: TGTGCCAGCAGCTTCTCCGGGACAGGTTCCTACGAGCAGTACTTC. It translates to CASSFSGTGSYEQYF.